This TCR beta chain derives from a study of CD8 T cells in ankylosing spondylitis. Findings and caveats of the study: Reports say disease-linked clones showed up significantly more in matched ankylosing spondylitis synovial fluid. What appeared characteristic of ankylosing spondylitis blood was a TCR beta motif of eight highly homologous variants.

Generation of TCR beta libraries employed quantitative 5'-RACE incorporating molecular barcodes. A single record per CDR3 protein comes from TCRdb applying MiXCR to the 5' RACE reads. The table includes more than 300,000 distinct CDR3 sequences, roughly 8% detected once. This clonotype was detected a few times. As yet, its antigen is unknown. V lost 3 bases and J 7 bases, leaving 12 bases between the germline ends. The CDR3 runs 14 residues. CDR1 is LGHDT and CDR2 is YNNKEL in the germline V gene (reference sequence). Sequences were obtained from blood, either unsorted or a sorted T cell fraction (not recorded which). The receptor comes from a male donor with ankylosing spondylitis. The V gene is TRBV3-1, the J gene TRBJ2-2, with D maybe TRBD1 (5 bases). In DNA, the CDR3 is TGTGCCAGCAGCCAGGGGCGGAGATTCGGGGAGCTGTTTTTT. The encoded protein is CASSQGRRFGELFF.